Listed here are 11 T cell receptor beta chains from one sample, sequenced in a study of early T cells in non-severe SARS-CoV-2 infection. Using its own MiXCR run on the 5' RACE reads, TCRdb lists one record per CDR3 protein. The sample shows about 50,000 distinct CDR3 sequences, approximately 9% of them seen only once. Sequencing was performed on whole blood, taken at baseline. These receptors all come from an adult who was a healthcare worker with PCR-confirmed SARS-CoV-2 infection or an uninfected control (not recorded which).

The V call is TRBV9, the J call TRBJ2-7; tentative D call: TRBD1 (7 bases). Trimming shortened V by 4 bases and J by 12 bases, and 20 bases separated the two germline ends. There are 13 residues in the CDR3. Germline loops: CDR1 SGDLS, CDR2 YYNGEE. The CDR3 bases are TGTGCCAGCAGCAAGACTACGCAGGGGGGCCTGTACTTC. This translates into CASSKTTQGGLYF.

In its sample, this clonotype was seen a few times. CDR3 bases: TGTGCCAGCAGTTTGACAGGGGTTAATTCACCCCTCCACTTT. This encodes CASSLTGVNSPLHF. V gene TRBV28 combines with J gene TRBJ1-6, with TRBD1 matching 8 bases. With 3 bases clipped from V and 6 bases from J, the junction kept 1 base outside the gene matches. Germline CDR1 MDHEN, CDR2 SYDVKM. The CDR3 covers 14 residues.

This clonotype was detected ten times or more. This chain joins TRBV20-1 and TRBJ2-1, with no clear D. Germline V gene lookup returns CDR1 DFQATT and CDR2 SNEGSKA (reference sequence). V was pared by 4 bases and J by 3 bases, with 13 bases between. There are 14 residues in the CDR3. The CDR3 protein is CSAKPNWDYNEQFF. The CDR3 DNA reads as TGCAGTGCTAAACCTAACTGGGACTACAATGAGCAGTTCTTC.

The chain uses TRBV10-1 and TRBJ1-6, with a weak D call TRBD1 (6 bases). The germline CDR1 and CDR2 sequences are WNHNN and SYGVQD (reference sequence). Trimming shortened V by 7 bases and J by 8 bases, and 21 bases separated the two germline ends. There are 16 residues in the CDR3. In DNA, the CDR3 is TGCGCCAGCACTACCATAGGACAGAAGTCCTATTCACCCCTCCACTTT. Translating gives CASTTIGQKSYSPLHF.

This clonotype showed up many times. The gene calls are TRBV18 and TRBJ1-1, with D perhaps TRBD1 (5 bases). V dropped 4 bases and J dropped 3 bases, with 9 bases sitting between them. Germline V gene data show CDR1 as KGHSH and CDR2 as LQKENI. This CDR3 spans 13 amino acids. CDR3 amino acids: CASSRGEDTEAFF. As DNA, the CDR3 is TGTGCCAGCTCACGGGGGGAGGACACTGAAGCTTTCTTT.

This clonotype came up many times. J is TRBJ2-5 and V is TRBV20-1; unclear D gene. V dropped 2 bases and J dropped 5 bases, with 12 bases sitting between them. Germline lookup yields CDR1 DFQATT and CDR2 SNEGSKA (reference sequence). The CDR3 covers 13 residues. CDR3: CSARLNGFETQYF. DNA for the CDR3: TGCAGTGCTAGATTGAACGGCTTTGAGACCCAGTACTTC.

The chain combines TRBV13 with TRBJ2-7; tentative D call: TRBD1 (7 bases). Germline V gives CDR1 PRHDT, CDR2 FYEKMQ (reference sequence). CDR3 length: 17 residues. Trimming shortened V by 2 bases and J by 6 bases, and 23 bases separated the two germline ends. The CDR3 coding sequence is TGTGCCAGCAGCTTAAGTCGAGGACTCCCGGAGGGGGCCGAGCAGTACTTC. Translated, it gives CASSLSRGLPEGAEQYF. Complete variable domain (other parts from reference TRBV13 and TRBJ2-7): AAGVIQSPRHLIKEKRETATLKCYPIPRHDTVYWYQQGPGQDPQFLISFYEKMQSDKGSIPDRFSAQQFSDYHSELNMSSLELGDSALYFCASSLSRGLPEGAEQYFGPGTRLTVT.

The J gene is TRBJ2-7, the V gene TRBV3-1; maybe TRBD1 (5 bases). V lost 5 bases and J 2 bases, leaving 13 bases between the germline ends. Germline CDR1 and CDR2: LGHDT and YNNKEL (reference sequence). The CDR3 has 14 amino acids. The CDR3 is CASSSGYHTYEQYF. The CDR3 DNA sequence: TGTGCCAGCAGCTCAGGGTACCACACCTACGAGCAGTACTTC.

The chain links TRBV7-2 to TRBJ1-3, with D unclear. Deletions cut 3 bases from V and 0 bases from J, with 9 bases between. CDR1 SGHTA and CDR2 FQGNSA come from the germline V gene. This CDR3 is built from 15 residues. CDR3: CASSLGESSGNTIYF. CDR3 DNA sequence: TGTGCCAGCAGCTTGGGAGAGAGCTCTGGAAACACCATATATTTT.

This clonotype has more than one count but fewer than ten. The chain combines TRBV7-9 with TRBJ2-5; D uncertain. Germline-derived CDR1 and CDR2 are SEHNR and FQNEAQ (reference sequence). Trimming pared 2 bases from V and 1 base from J, leaving 11 bases between. The CDR3 covers 15 residues. CDR3 bases: TGTGCCAGCAGCTTATTTCTAGTCCCCCAAGAGACCCAGTACTTC. It translates to CASSLFLVPQETQYF.

The sample holds a few counts of this clonotype. The V call is TRBV5-1, the J call TRBJ2-7, with D unclear. V gave up 4 bases and J gave up 1 base, with 9 bases separating them. The CDR3 spans 13 residues. The V gene's germline CDR1 is SGHRS and CDR2 YFSETQ. The CDR3 sequence: CASSTDVSYEQYF. The CDR3 nucleotides are TGCGCCAGCAGCACGGACGTATCCTACGAGCAGTACTTC.